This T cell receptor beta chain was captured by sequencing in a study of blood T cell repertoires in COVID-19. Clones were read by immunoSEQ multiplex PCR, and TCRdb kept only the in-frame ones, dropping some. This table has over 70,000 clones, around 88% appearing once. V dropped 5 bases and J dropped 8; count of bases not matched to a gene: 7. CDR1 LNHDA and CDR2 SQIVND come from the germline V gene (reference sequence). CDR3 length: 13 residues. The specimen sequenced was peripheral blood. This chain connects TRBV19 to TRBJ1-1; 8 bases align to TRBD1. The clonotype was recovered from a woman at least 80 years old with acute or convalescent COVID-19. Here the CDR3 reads CASSPQGAGEAFF. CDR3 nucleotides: TGTGCCAGTAGTCCCCAGGGGGCTGGGGAAGCTTTCTTT.